These T cell receptor beta chains were read from a single sample in a study of lymphopenia after photon versus proton radiotherapy. TCRdb keeps only in-frame clones here, not all; method: immunoSEQ multiplex PCR. The table includes over 10,000 clones, 88% detected once. This specimen consisted of peripheral blood, obtained from a patient treated with photon-based radiotherapy. The receptors were sampled from a man in his sixties with pancreatic cancer. Each CDR3 is given with its conserved first and last residue. Each record gives: V gene, clone size, J gene, D gene, CDR3 DNA, CDR3 protein. The D gene is left open where the match is weak. Only some rows state a clone size, as once, few, many or a class for expanded clones.

V gene: TRBV6-5; clone size: few; J gene: TRBJ1-5; D gene: -; CDR3 DNA: TGTGCCAGCAGTTACGCCCGGGGGGGCAATCAGCCCCAGCATTTT; CDR3 protein: CASSYARGGNQPQHF
V gene: TRBV2; clone size: -; J gene: TRBJ2-7; D gene: -; CDR3 DNA: TGTGCCAGCAGTGAAGCCTTCAGGACTGCCGTGCGGAACGAGCAGTACTTC; CDR3 protein: CASSEAFRTAVRNEQYF
V gene: TRBV5-4; clone size: -; J gene: TRBJ2-5; D gene: TRBD2; CDR3 DNA: TGTGCCAGCAGCCCCCGAGGGGCGGGGGGTTCCCTGGGGACCCAGTACTTC; CDR3 protein: CASSPRGAGGSLGTQYF
V gene: TRBV2; clone size: -; J gene: TRBJ2-3; D gene: -; CDR3 DNA: TGTGCCAGCAGTGAAGTCCGGCGCACAGATACGCAGTATTTT; CDR3 protein: CASSEVRRTDTQYF
V gene: TRBV18; clone size: -; J gene: TRBJ1-4; D gene: TRBD1; CDR3 DNA: TGTGCCAGCTCACCCACGGGACAGGGCGGTCTCGGGAAACTGTTTTTT; CDR3 protein: CASSPTGQGGLGKLFF
V gene: TRBV6-5; clone size: -; J gene: TRBJ1-1; D gene: TRBD1; CDR3 DNA: TGTGCCAGCAGACAGGGGGGGCTCCGAGCTTTCTTT; CDR3 protein: CASRQGGLRAFF
V gene: TRBV18; clone size: -; J gene: TRBJ1-5; D gene: -; CDR3 DNA: TGTGCCAGCTCACCACTCCCCGCCTCGGTCGGGCAGCCCCAGCATTTT; CDR3 protein: CASSPLPASVGQPQHF
V gene: TRBV6-5; clone size: -; J gene: TRBJ1-3; D gene: -; CDR3 DNA: TGTGCCAGCAGTTACTCCCCGGCTAACTCTGGAAACACCATATATTTT; CDR3 protein: CASSYSPANSGNTIYF
V gene: TRBV30; clone size: few; J gene: TRBJ1-5; D gene: -; CDR3 DNA: TGTGCCTGGAGTGGTGGGGACAATCAGCCCCAGCATTTT; CDR3 protein: CAWSGGDNQPQHF
V gene: TRBV7-2; clone size: -; J gene: TRBJ2-7; D gene: TRBD1; CDR3 DNA: TGTGCCAGCAGCCCCCGGGACAGGGGATACGAGCAGTACTTC; CDR3 protein: CASSPRDRGYEQYF
V gene: TRBV2; clone size: -; J gene: TRBJ2-1; D gene: TRBD2; CDR3 DNA: TGTGCCAGCTCCTTCGGGCGGGGGGGGAATGAGCAGTTCTTC; CDR3 protein: CASSFGRGGNEQFF
V gene: TRBV7-2; clone size: -; J gene: TRBJ2-1; D gene: TRBD2; CDR3 DNA: TGTGCCAGCAGCTTGACTAGCCTAAATGAGCAGTTCTTC; CDR3 protein: CASSLTSLNEQFF
V gene: TRBV6-5; clone size: -; J gene: TRBJ1-2; D gene: -; CDR3 DNA: TGTGCCAGCAGGCGAGCCTATGGCTACACCTTC; CDR3 protein: CASRRAYGYTF
V gene: TRBV19; clone size: -; J gene: TRBJ2-7; D gene: -; CDR3 DNA: TGTGCCAGTAGAGAAACCCAGAGTTCCTACGAGCAGTACTTC; CDR3 protein: CASRETQSSYEQYF
V gene: TRBV6-1; clone size: -; J gene: TRBJ1-2; D gene: -; CDR3 DNA: TGTGCCAGCAGACAAAGGGGGACTAACTATGGCTACACCTTC; CDR3 protein: CASRQRGTNYGYTF
V gene: TRBV29-1; clone size: few; J gene: TRBJ1-2; D gene: TRBD1; CDR3 DNA: TGCAGCGCCGGGACAGAGAACTATGGCTACACCTTC; CDR3 protein: CSAGTENYGYTF
V gene: TRBV7-2; clone size: -; J gene: TRBJ2-5; D gene: -; CDR3 DNA: TGTGCCAGCAGCGCCAGGGTCCAAGAGACCCAGTACTTC; CDR3 protein: CASSARVQETQYF
V gene: TRBV5-5; clone size: once; J gene: TRBJ2-4; D gene: -; CDR3 DNA: TGTGCCAGCAGCTTGGCGTACATTCAGTACTTC; CDR3 protein: CASSLAYIQYF
V gene: TRBV7-6; clone size: once; J gene: TRBJ2-1; D gene: TRBD1; CDR3 DNA: TGTGCCAGCAGCTCTCGTCCCGGGACAGGGAACAATGAGCAGTTCTTC; CDR3 protein: CASSSRPGTGNNEQFF
V gene: TRBV30; clone size: -; J gene: TRBJ2-7; D gene: -; CDR3 DNA: TGTGCCGGGGAGGACAGCAACTCCTACGAGCAGTACTTC; CDR3 protein: CAGEDSNSYEQYF
V gene: TRBV7-9; clone size: -; J gene: TRBJ1-5; D gene: -; CDR3 DNA: TGTGCCAGCAGCGTCACAGATAATCAGCCCCAGCATTTT; CDR3 protein: CASSVTDNQPQHF
V gene: TRBV5-1; clone size: -; J gene: TRBJ2-3; D gene: TRBD2; CDR3 DNA: TGCGCCAGCAGCTTGGGGACTAGCGGGGGGGCTAGCACAGATACGCAGTATTTT; CDR3 protein: CASSLGTSGGASTDTQYF
V gene: TRBV4-3; clone size: -; J gene: TRBJ2-5; D gene: -; CDR3 DNA: TGCGCCAGCAGCCCCCATCCCCGCAGGGAGGAGACCCAGTACTTC; CDR3 protein: CASSPHPRREETQYF
V gene: TRBV14; clone size: -; J gene: TRBJ2-5; D gene: -; CDR3 DNA: TGTGCCAGCAGCCTAGGGGAGACCCAGTACTTC; CDR3 protein: CASSLGETQYF
V gene: TRBV2; clone size: -; J gene: TRBJ2-7; D gene: TRBD1; CDR3 DNA: TGTGCCAGCAGTGTGGGACAGCTAACCTACGAGCAGTACTTC; CDR3 protein: CASSVGQLTYEQYF
V gene: TRBV7-6; clone size: few; J gene: TRBJ2-5; D gene: TRBD1; CDR3 DNA: TGTGCCAGCGGGATACAGGGGGCCGCAGAGACCCAGTACTTC; CDR3 protein: CASGIQGAAETQYF
V gene: TRBV18; clone size: few; J gene: TRBJ1-2; D gene: TRBD1; CDR3 DNA: TGTGCCAGCTCACCGGGACAGGGGCTTATTAGCTACACCTTC; CDR3 protein: CASSPGQGLISYTF
V gene: TRBV4-3; clone size: -; J gene: TRBJ2-1; D gene: -; CDR3 DNA: TGCGCCAGCAGTCCCCTCGATCTTAGGGGACACAATGAGCAGTTCTTC; CDR3 protein: CASSPLDLRGHNEQFF
V gene: TRBV2; clone size: -; J gene: TRBJ2-1; D gene: TRBD2; CDR3 DNA: TGTGCCAGCATTGGGCGGGGGGCCTACAATGAGCAGTTCTTC; CDR3 protein: CASIGRGAYNEQFF
V gene: TRBV2; clone size: -; J gene: TRBJ1-1; D gene: -; CDR3 DNA: TGTGCCAGCAGCTATGATGGTGAAGCTTTCTTT; CDR3 protein: CASSYDGEAFF
V gene: TRBV4-2; clone size: -; J gene: TRBJ2-3; D gene: -; CDR3 DNA: TGTGCCAGCAGCCAAGATATCGGGGGGCGGGGCACAGATACGCAGTATTTT; CDR3 protein: CASSQDIGGRGTDTQYF
V gene: TRBV10-3; clone size: -; J gene: TRBJ1-4; D gene: TRBD1; CDR3 DNA: TGTGCCATCAGTGATGGGACAGGGGATGAAAAACTGTTTTTT; CDR3 protein: CAISDGTGDEKLFF
V gene: TRBV12-5; clone size: -; J gene: TRBJ1-1; D gene: TRBD1; CDR3 DNA: TGTGCTAGTGGTTTGGGTGCCGGGACAGGGGTGGTATTGGAAGCTTTCTTT; CDR3 protein: CASGLGAGTGVVLEAFF
V gene: TRBV27; clone size: -; J gene: TRBJ1-4; D gene: -; CDR3 DNA: TGTGCCAGCACCCCACCCGCGGGCAGGACGAATGAAAAACTGTTTTTT; CDR3 protein: CASTPPAGRTNEKLFF
V gene: TRBV19; clone size: -; J gene: TRBJ2-3; D gene: TRBD2; CDR3 DNA: TGTGCCAGTAGTGGACTAGCGGGGGGGCAAAGTACGCAGTATTTT; CDR3 protein: CASSGLAGGQSTQYF
V gene: TRBV30; clone size: -; J gene: TRBJ2-7; D gene: -; CDR3 DNA: TGTGCCTGGAGTCCCCCTGCGGGGAGCTCCTACGAGCAGTACTTC; CDR3 protein: CAWSPPAGSSYEQYF
V gene: TRBV13; clone size: -; J gene: TRBJ1-1; D gene: -; CDR3 DNA: TGTGCCAGCAGCTCAGGCCCGATAGCGAACACTGAAGCTTTCTTT; CDR3 protein: CASSSGPIANTEAFF
V gene: TRBV6-1; clone size: few; J gene: TRBJ1-2; D gene: -; CDR3 DNA: TGTGCCAGCAGTGGCCACAGGGACGCCGACTATGGCTACACCTTC; CDR3 protein: CASSGHRDADYGYTF
V gene: TRBV5-1; clone size: -; J gene: TRBJ1-1; D gene: TRBD1; CDR3 DNA: TGCGCCAGCAGCTTATGGACAGGGAGGAACACTGAAGCTTTCTTT; CDR3 protein: CASSLWTGRNTEAFF
V gene: TRBV7-3; clone size: -; J gene: TRBJ1-1; D gene: TRBD1; CDR3 DNA: TGTGCCAGCAGCCTCGACAGGGCTTTGAACACTGAAGCTTTCTTT; CDR3 protein: CASSLDRALNTEAFF
V gene: TRBV4-2; clone size: -; J gene: TRBJ2-6; D gene: -; CDR3 DNA: TGTGCCAGCAGCCAAGATCTACAGTCCTCTGGGGCCAACGTCCTGACTTTC; CDR3 protein: CASSQDLQSSGANVLTF
V gene: TRBV9; clone size: -; J gene: TRBJ2-7; D gene: -; CDR3 DNA: TGTGCCAGCAGTAGGTTTGATGTGGGGGTCTCCGCCGAGCAGTACTTC; CDR3 protein: CASSRFDVGVSAEQYF
V gene: TRBV6-5; clone size: few; J gene: TRBJ2-7; D gene: -; CDR3 DNA: TGTGCCAGCAGTTATTCCCCCGGAGGGGGGGGAAAGCAGTACTTC; CDR3 protein: CASSYSPGGGGKQYF
V gene: TRBV4-2; clone size: once; J gene: TRBJ1-2; D gene: -; CDR3 DNA: TGTGCCAGCAGCCGCGCAGGGAGCGATAATGGCTACACCTTC; CDR3 protein: CASSRAGSDNGYTF
V gene: TRBV6-1; clone size: -; J gene: TRBJ2-5; D gene: -; CDR3 DNA: TGTGCCAGCAGTCCGCGGGCAGGGGTAGGGGAGACCCAGTACTTC; CDR3 protein: CASSPRAGVGETQYF
V gene: TRBV4-3; clone size: -; J gene: TRBJ2-5; D gene: -; CDR3 DNA: TGCGCCAGCAGCCAAGGCACGGGGGCAACCCAAGAGACCCAGTACTTC; CDR3 protein: CASSQGTGATQETQYF
V gene: TRBV27; clone size: -; J gene: TRBJ2-1; D gene: TRBD1; CDR3 DNA: TGTGCCAGCAGTCGGGACAGGGGGCCTCCCAATGAGCAGTTCTTC; CDR3 protein: CASSRDRGPPNEQFF
V gene: TRBV29-1; clone size: -; J gene: TRBJ2-1; D gene: TRBD1; CDR3 DNA: TGCAGCGTTGACGGACAGGACAATGAGCAGTTCTTC; CDR3 protein: CSVDGQDNEQFF
V gene: TRBV29-1; clone size: -; J gene: TRBJ2-7; D gene: -; CDR3 DNA: TGCAGCGCTGAGGCCGGCTCCTACGAGCAGTACTTC; CDR3 protein: CSAEAGSYEQYF
V gene: TRBV7-2; clone size: once; J gene: TRBJ1-4; D gene: -; CDR3 DNA: TGTGCCAGCAGCTTGAACAGTGGGAAGTGGGAAAAACTGTTTTTT; CDR3 protein: CASSLNSGKWEKLFF
V gene: TRBV4-1; clone size: once; J gene: TRBJ2-5; D gene: -; CDR3 DNA: TGCGCCAGCAGTCTAGGGACCGTAGGAGAGACCCAGTACTTC; CDR3 protein: CASSLGTVGETQYF
V gene: TRBV7-9; clone size: -; J gene: TRBJ2-5; D gene: -; CDR3 DNA: TGTGCCAGCAGCTCCCATCTTGGGCGTGAGGAGACCCAGTACTTC; CDR3 protein: CASSSHLGREETQYF
V gene: TRBV11-2; clone size: -; J gene: TRBJ2-1; D gene: TRBD2; CDR3 DNA: TGTGCCAGCAGCTTAGTGACTCCTGCGGGGGACAATGAGCAGTTCTTC; CDR3 protein: CASSLVTPAGDNEQFF
V gene: TRBV6-1; clone size: -; J gene: TRBJ2-2; D gene: -; CDR3 DNA: TGTGCCAGCAGTCAGGGGACAAACACCGGGGAGCTGTTTTTT; CDR3 protein: CASSQGTNTGELFF
V gene: TRBV7-2; clone size: -; J gene: TRBJ2-7; D gene: -; CDR3 DNA: TGTGCCAGCAGAGGGGATCCATTAGCCTACGAGCAGTACTTC; CDR3 protein: CASRGDPLAYEQYF
V gene: TRBV10-1; clone size: -; J gene: TRBJ2-7; D gene: -; CDR3 DNA: TGCGCCAGCAGTGGGTTTGGGGAGCAGTACTTC; CDR3 protein: CASSGFGEQYF
V gene: TRBV19; clone size: -; J gene: TRBJ2-3; D gene: TRBD1; CDR3 DNA: TGTGCCAGTAGTGATAGGACAGGGGCCCCCACAGATACGCAGTATTTT; CDR3 protein: CASSDRTGAPTDTQYF
V gene: TRBV30; clone size: once; J gene: TRBJ2-5; D gene: -; CDR3 DNA: TGTGCCTGGAGTGTGAGACAGAAAGAGACCCAGTACTTC; CDR3 protein: CAWSVRQKETQYF
V gene: TRBV19; clone size: -; J gene: TRBJ1-2; D gene: TRBD1; CDR3 DNA: TGTGCCAGTAGTCAGGACAGGGCTTCATATGGCTACACCTTC; CDR3 protein: CASSQDRASYGYTF